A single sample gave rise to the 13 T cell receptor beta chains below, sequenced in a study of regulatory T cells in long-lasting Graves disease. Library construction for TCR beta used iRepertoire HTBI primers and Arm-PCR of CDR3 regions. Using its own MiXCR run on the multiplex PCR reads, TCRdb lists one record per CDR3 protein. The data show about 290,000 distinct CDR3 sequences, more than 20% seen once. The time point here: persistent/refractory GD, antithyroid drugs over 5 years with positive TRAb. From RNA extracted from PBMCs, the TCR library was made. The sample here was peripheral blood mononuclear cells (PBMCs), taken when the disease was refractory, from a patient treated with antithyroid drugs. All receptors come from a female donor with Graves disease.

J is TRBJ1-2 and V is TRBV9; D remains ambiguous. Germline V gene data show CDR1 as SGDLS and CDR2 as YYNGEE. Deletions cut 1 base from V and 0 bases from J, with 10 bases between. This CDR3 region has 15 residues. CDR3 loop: CASSVMTSANYGYTF. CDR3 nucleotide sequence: TGTGCCAGCAGCGTAATGACATCCGCTAACTATGGCTACACCTTC.

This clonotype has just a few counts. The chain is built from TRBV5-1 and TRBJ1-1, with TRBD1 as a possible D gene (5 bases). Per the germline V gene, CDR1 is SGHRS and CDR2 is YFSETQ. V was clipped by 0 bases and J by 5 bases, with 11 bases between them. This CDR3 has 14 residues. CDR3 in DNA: TGCGCCAGCAGCTTGGTCGGGGCCGGGACTGAAGCTTTCTTT. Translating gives CASSLVGAGTEAFF.

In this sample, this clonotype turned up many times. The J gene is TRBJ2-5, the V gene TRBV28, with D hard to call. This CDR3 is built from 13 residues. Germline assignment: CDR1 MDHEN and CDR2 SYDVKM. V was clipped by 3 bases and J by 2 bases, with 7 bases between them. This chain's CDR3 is CASSFLLQETQYF. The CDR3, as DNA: TGTGCCAGCAGTTTTTTACTACAAGAGACCCAGTACTTC.

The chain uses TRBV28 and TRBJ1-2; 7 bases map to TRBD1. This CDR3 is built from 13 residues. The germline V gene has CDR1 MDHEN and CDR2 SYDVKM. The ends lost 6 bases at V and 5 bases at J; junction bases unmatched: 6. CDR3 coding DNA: TGTGCCAGCAGATCGGGACAGAATTATGGCTACACCTTC. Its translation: CASRSGQNYGYTF.

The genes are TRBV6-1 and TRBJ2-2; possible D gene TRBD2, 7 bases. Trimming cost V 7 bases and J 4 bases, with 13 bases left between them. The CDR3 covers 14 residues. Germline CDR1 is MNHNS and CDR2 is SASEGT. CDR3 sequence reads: CASIGGDGTGELFF. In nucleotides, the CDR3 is TGTGCCAGCATAGGGGGGGACGGCACCGGGGAGCTGTTTTTT.

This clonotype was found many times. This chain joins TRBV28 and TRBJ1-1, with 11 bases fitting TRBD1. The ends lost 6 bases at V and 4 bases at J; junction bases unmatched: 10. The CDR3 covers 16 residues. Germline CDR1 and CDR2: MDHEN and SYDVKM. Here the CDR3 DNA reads TGTGCCAGCAGCCCTACTCGGGGACAGGGGGGCACTGAAGCTTTCTTT. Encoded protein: CASSPTRGQGGTEAFF.

The CDR3 loop is CASSPGRGGDIQYF. The CDR3 region has the DNA TGCGCCAGCAGCCCGGGCAGGGGAGGGGACATTCAGTACTTC. The genes are TRBV5-1 and TRBJ2-4; perhaps TRBD2 as D (7 bases). CDR3 length equals 14 residues. Germline V lookup: CDR1 SGHRS, CDR2 YFSETQ. Trimming took off 4 bases at V and 8 bases at J, with 16 bases between the two ends.

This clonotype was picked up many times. For the CDR3, the DNA is TGTGCCAGCCGGACTAGCGGGGTTCAAGAGACCCAGTACTTC. Amino acids: CASRTSGVQETQYF. V and J are TRBV6-1 and TRBJ2-5, with 12 nucleotides matching TRBD2. Per the germline V gene, CDR1 is MNHNS and CDR2 is SASEGT. The trim removed 8 bases at V and 2 bases at J, leaving 3 bases unmatched. This CDR3 has 14 amino acids.

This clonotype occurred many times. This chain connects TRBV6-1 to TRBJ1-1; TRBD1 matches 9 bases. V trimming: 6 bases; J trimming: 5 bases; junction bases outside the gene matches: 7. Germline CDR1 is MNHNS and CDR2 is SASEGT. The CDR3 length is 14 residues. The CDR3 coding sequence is TGTGCCAGCAGCGCGGGACAGGGTTATACTGAAGCTTTCTTT. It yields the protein CASSAGQGYTEAFF.

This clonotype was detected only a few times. The CDR3 loop is CASSASPYQAGVRNEQFF. As DNA, the CDR3 is TGTGCCAGCAGTGCCTCCCCTTACCAAGCGGGAGTTAGGAATGAGCAGTTCTTC. The chain uses TRBV25-1 and TRBJ2-1; 8 bases align to TRBD2. V dropped 4 bases and J dropped 7; count of bases not matched to a gene: 18. CDR1 is MGHDK, CDR2 SYGVNS, per germline. The CDR3 length is 18 residues. Supplemented by reference TRBV25-1 and TRBJ2-1, the full variable domain reads EADIYQTPRYLVIGTGKKITLECSQTMGHDKMYWYQQDPGMELHLIHYSYGVNSTEKGDLSSESTVSRIRTEHFPLTLESARPSHTSQYLCASSASPYQAGVRNEQFFGPGTRLTVL.

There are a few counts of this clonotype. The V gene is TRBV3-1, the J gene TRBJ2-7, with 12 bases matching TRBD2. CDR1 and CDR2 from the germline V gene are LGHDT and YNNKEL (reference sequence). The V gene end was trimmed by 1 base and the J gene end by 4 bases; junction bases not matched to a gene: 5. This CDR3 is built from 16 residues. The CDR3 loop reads CASSQAALAGGYEQYF. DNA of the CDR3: TGTGCCAGCAGCCAAGCGGCCCTAGCGGGAGGGTACGAGCAGTACTTC.

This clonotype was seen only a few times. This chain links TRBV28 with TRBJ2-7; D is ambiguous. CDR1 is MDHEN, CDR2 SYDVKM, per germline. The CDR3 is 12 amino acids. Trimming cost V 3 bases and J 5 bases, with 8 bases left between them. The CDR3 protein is CASSFPEDEQYF. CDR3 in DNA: TGTGCCAGCAGTTTTCCTGAGGACGAGCAGTACTTC.

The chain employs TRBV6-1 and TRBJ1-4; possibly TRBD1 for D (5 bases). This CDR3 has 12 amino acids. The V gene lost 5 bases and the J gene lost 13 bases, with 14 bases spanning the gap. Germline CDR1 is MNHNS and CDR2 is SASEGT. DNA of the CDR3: TGTGCCAGCAGTCCGTTTCAGGGAGGACTGTTTTTT. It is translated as CASSPFQGGLFF.